This T cell receptor beta chain originates from a study of blood T cell repertoires in COVID-19. Some clones are missing from TCRdb's copy, which holds only in-frame ones; the method was immunoSEQ multiplex PCR. The sample records fewer than 350,000 clones, around 90% being singletons. The trim removed 5 bases at V and 4 bases at J, leaving 8 bases unmatched. The CDR3 extends over 15 amino acids. The germline CDR1 and CDR2 sequences are MNHEY and SMNVEV (reference sequence). The receptor was derived from a woman aged 30 to 39 who had recovered from COVID-19. The J gene is TRBJ1-5, the V gene TRBV27; 7 nucleotides line up with TRBD1. Material: PBMCs or T cells enriched from blood (not recorded which). The CDR3 reads CASSPRDSRNQPQHF. CDR3 sequence (DNA): TGTGCCAGCAGTCCGAGGGACAGTAGAAATCAGCCCCAGCATTTT.